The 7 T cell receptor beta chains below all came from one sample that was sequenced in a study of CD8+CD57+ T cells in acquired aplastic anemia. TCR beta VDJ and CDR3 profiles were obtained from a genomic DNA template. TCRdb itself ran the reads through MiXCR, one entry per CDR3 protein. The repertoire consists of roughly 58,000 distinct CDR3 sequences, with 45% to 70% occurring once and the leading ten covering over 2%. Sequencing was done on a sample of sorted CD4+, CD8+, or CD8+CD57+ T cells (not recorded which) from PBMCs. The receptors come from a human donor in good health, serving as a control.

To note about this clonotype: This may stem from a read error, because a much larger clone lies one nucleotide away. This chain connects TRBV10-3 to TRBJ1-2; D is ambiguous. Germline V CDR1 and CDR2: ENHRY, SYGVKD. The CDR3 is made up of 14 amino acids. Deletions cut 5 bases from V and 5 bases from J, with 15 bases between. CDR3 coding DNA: TGTGCCATCAGTTTAGTCGAGGGAGCGTATGGCTACACCTTC. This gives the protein CAISLVEGAYGYTF.

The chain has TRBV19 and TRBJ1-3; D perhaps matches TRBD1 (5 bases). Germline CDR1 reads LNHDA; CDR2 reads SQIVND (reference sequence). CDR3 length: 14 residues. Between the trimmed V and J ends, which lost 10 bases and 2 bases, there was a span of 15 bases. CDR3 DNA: TGTGCCACCCGCCAGGGCGAAGCTGGAAACACCATATATTTT. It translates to CATRQGEAGNTIYF.

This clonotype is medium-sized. The CDR3 DNA follows: TGTGCCATCAGGGGGGTGCTTGGCGGTTACACAGATACGCAGTATTTT. Its translation: CAIRGVLGGYTDTQYF. The gene calls are TRBV10-3 and TRBJ2-3; tentatively, D is TRBD1 or TRBD2 (5 bases each). Trimming left V 6 bases short and J 2 bases short, with 18 bases between. The CDR3 runs 16 residues. Germline V gives CDR1 ENHRY, CDR2 SYGVKD.

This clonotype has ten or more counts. CDR3 in DNA: TGCAGTGCGAGGACTAGCGGGAGCTACAATGAGCAGTTCTTC. It encodes CSARTSGSYNEQFF. The gene calls are TRBV20-1 and TRBJ2-1; TRBD2 aligns across 13 bases. The ends lost 6 bases at V and 3 bases at J; junction bases unmatched: 2. The CDR3 loop spans 14 amino acids. Germline V gene sequence: CDR1 DFQATT, CDR2 SNEGSKA (reference sequence).

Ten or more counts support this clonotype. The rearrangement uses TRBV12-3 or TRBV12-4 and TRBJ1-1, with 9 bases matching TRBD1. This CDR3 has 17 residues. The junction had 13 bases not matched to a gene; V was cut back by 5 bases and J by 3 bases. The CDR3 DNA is TGTGCCAGCAGTCGAACCGGGACAGGGAGGTCGGACACTGAAGCTTTCTTT. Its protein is CASSRTGTGRSDTEAFF.

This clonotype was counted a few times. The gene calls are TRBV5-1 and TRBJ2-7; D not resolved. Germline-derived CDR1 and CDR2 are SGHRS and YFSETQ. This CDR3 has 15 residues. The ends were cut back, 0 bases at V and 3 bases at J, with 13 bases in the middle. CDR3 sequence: CASSLEPGPDYEQYF. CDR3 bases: TGCGCCAGCAGCTTGGAACCGGGCCCCGACTACGAGCAGTACTTC.

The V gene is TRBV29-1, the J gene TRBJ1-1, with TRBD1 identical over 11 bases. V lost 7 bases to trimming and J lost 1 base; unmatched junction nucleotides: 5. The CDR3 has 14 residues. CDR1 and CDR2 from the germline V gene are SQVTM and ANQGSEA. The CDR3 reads CSAGQGARNTEAFF. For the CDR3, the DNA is TGCAGCGCCGGACAGGGGGCCAGGAACACTGAAGCTTTCTTT.